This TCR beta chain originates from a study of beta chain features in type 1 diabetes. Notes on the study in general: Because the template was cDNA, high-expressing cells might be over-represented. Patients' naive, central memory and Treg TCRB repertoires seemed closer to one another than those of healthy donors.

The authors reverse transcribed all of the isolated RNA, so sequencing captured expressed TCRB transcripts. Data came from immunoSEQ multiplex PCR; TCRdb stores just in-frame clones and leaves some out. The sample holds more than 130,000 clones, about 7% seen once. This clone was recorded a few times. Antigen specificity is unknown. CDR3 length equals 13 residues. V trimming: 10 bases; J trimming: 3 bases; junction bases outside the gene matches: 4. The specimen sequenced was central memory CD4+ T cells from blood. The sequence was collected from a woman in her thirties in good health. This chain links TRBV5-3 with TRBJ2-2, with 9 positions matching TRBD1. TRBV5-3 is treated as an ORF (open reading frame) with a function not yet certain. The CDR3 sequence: CAAGQGHTGELFF. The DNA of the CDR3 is TGTGCCGCGGGACAGGGACACACCGGGGAGCTGTTTTTT.